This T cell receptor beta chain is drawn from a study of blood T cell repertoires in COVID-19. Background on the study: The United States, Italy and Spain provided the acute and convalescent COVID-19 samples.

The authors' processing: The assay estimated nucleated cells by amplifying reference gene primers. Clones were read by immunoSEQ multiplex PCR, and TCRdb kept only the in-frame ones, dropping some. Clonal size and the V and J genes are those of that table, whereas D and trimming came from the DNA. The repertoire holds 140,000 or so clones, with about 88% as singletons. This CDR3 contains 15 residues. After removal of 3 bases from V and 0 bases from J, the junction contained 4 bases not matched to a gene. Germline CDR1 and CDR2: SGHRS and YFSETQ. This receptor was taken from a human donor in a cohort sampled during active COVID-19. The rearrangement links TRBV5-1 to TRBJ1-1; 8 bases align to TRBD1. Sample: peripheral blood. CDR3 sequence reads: CASSSRTGMNTEAFF. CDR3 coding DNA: TGCGCCAGCAGCTCGAGGACAGGGATGAACACTGAAGCTTTCTTT.